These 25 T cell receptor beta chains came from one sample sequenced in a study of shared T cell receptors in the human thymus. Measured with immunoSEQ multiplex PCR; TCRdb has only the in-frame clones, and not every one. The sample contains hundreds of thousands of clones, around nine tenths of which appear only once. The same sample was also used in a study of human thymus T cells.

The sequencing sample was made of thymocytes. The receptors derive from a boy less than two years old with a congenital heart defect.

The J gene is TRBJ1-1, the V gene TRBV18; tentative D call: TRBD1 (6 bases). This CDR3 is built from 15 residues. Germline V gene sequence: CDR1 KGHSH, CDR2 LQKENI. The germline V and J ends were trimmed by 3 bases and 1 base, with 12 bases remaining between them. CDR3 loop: CASSPREGGNTEAFF. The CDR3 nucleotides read TGTGCCAGCTCACCCAGGGAAGGGGGGAACACTGAAGCTTTCTTT.

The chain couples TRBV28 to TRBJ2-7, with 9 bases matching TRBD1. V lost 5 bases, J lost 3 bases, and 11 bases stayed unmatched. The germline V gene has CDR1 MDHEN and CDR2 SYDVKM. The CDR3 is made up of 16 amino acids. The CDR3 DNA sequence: TGTGCCAGCAGTGTAACTCGACAGGGGGGATACTACGAGCAGTACTTC. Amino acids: CASSVTRQGGYYEQYF.

CDR3 DNA sequence: TGTGCCAGCAGCCCACTAGCGGGAGACAATGAGCAGTTCTTC. Its protein product is CASSPLAGDNEQFF. The rearrangement links TRBV4-2 to TRBJ2-1, with 11 nucleotides matching TRBD2. The ends lost 4 bases at V and 5 bases at J; junction bases unmatched: 1. The germline V gene has CDR1 LGHNA and CDR2 YNFKEQ. The CDR3 is 14 residues long.

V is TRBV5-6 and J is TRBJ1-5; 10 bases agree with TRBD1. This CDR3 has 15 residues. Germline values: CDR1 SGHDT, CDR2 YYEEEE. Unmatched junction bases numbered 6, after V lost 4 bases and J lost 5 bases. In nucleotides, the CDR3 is TGTGCCAGCAGCGCGGGACAGGGGTCCGATCAGCCCCAGCATTTT. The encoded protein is CASSAGQGSDQPQHF.

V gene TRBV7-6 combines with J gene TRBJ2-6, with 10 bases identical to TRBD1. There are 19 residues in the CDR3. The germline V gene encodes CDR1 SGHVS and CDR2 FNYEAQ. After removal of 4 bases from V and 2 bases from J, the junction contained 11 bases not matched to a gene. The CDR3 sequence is CASSSLPGQGLPGANVLTF. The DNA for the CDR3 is TGTGCCAGCAGCTCGCTCCCGGGACAGGGGCTTCCTGGGGCCAACGTCCTGACTTTC.

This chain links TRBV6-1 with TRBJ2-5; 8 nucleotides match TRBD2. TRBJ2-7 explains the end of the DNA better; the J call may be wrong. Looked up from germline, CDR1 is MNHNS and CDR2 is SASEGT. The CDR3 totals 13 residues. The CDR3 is CASSAGLATEQYF. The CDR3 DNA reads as TGTGCCAGCAGTGCCGGACTAGCCACCGAGCAGTACTTC.

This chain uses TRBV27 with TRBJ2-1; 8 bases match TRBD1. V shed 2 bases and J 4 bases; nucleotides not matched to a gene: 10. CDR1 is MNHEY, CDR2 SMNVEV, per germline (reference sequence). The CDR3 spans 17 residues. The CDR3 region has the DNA TGTGCCAGCAGTTTAATCCCGCGGGACAGGTATTACAATGAGCAGTTCTTC. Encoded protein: CASSLIPRDRYYNEQFF.

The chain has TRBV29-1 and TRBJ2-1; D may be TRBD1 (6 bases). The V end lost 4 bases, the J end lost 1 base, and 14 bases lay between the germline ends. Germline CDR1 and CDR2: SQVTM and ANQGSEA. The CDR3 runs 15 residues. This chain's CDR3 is CSVGNPRGSYNEQFF. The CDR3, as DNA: TGCAGCGTTGGAAACCCTAGGGGGTCCTACAATGAGCAGTTCTTC.

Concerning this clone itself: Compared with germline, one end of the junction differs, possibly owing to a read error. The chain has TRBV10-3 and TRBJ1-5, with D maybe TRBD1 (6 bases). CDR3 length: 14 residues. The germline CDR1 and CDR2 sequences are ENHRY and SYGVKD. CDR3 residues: CAISPRGANQPQHF. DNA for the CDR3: TGTGCCATCAGTCCCAGGGGTGCGAATCAACCCCAGCATTTT.

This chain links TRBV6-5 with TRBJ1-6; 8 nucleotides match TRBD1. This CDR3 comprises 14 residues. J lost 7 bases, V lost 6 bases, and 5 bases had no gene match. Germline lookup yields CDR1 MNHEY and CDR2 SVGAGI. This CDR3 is CASSRQGNNSPLHF. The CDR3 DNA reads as TGTGCCAGCAGCAGACAGGGGAACAATTCACCCCTCCACTTT.

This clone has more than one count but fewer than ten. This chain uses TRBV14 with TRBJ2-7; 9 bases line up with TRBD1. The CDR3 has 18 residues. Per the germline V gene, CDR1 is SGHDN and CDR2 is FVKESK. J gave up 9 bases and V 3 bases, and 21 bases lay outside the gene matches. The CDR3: CASSHYPSGDRAPQGQYF. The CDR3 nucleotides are TGTGCCAGCAGCCATTACCCCAGCGGGGACAGGGCCCCTCAGGGGCAGTACTTC.

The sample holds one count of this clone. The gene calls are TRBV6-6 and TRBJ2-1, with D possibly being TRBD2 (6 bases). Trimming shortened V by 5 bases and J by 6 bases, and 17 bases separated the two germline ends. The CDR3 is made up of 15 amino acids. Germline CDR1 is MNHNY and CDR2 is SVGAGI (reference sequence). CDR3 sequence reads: CASSDQSGTSNEQFF. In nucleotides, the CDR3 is TGTGCCAGCAGTGACCAATCCGGGACTTCCAATGAGCAGTTCTTC.

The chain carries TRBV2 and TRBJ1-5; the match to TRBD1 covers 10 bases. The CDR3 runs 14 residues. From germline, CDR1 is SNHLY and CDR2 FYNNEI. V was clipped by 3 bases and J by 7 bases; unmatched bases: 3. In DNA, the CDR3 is TGTGCCAGCAGTGACGGACAGGGGGGGCAGCCCCAGCATTTT. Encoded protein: CASSDGQGGQPQHF.

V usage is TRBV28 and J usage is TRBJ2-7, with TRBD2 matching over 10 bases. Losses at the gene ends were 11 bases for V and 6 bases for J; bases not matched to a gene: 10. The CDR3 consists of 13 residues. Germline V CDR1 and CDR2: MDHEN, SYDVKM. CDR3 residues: CALSLAGDPEQYF. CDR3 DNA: TGTGCCCTCTCGCTAGCGGGAGACCCCGAGCAGTACTTC.

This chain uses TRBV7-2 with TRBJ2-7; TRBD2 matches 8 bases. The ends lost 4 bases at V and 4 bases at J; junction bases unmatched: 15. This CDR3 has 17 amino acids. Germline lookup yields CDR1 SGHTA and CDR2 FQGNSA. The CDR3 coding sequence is TGTGCCAGCAGCTCCAGAACAGCGGGAGCGGCCGATTACGAGCAGTACTTC. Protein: CASSSRTAGAADYEQYF.

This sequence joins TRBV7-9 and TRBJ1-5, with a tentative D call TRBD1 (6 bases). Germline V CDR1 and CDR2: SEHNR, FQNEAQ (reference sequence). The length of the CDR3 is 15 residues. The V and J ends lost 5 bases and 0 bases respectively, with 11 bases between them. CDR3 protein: CASSQQGDSNQPQHF. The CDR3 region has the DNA TGTGCCAGCAGCCAACAGGGTGATAGCAATCAGCCCCAGCATTTT.

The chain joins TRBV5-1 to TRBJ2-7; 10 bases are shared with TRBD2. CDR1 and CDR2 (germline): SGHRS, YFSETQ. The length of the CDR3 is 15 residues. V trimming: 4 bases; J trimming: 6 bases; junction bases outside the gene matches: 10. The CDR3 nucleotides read TGCGCCAGCAGCAACCGAGCGGGAGGGGGCCTCGAGCAGTACTTC. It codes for CASSNRAGGGLEQYF.

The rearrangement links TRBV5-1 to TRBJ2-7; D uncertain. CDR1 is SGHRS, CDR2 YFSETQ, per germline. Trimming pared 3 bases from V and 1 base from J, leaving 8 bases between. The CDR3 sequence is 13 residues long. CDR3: CASSSPRSYEQYF. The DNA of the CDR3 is TGCGCCAGCAGCTCCCCCAGGTCCTACGAGCAGTACTTC.

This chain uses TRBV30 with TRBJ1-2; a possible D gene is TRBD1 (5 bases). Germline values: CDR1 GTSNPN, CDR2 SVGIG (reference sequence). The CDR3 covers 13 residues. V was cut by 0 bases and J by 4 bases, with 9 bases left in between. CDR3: CAWSVRGSYGYTF. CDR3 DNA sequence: TGTGCCTGGAGTGTAAGGGGATCCTATGGCTACACCTTC.

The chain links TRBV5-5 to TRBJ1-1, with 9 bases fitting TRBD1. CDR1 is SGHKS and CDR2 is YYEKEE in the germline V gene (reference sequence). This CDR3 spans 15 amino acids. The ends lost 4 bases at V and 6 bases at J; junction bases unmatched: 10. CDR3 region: CASSTGQGRGAEAFF. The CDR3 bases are TGTGCCAGCAGCACGGGACAGGGAAGAGGCGCTGAAGCTTTCTTT.

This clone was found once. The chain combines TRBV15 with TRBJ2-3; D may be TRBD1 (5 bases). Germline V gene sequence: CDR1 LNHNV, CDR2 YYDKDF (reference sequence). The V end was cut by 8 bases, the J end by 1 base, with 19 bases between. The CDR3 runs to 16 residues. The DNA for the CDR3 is TGTGCCACCCAGACCTCCAGAATAGGGGGCACAGATACGCAGTATTTT. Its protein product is CATQTSRIGGTDTQYF.

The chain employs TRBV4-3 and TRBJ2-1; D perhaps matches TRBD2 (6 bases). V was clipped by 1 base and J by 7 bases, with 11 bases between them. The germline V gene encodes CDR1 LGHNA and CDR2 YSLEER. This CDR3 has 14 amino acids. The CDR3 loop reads CASSQGGLANEQFF. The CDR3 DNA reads TGCGCCAGCAGCCAAGGTGGTCTAGCGAATGAGCAGTTCTTC.

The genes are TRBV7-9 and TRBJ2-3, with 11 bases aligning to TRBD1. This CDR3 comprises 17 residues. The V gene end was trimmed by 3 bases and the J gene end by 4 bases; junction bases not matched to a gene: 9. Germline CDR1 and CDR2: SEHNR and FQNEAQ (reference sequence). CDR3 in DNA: TGTGCCAGCAGCTTTCCTCCGGGGACAGGGGGTCCAGATACGCAGTATTTT. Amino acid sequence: CASSFPPGTGGPDTQYF.

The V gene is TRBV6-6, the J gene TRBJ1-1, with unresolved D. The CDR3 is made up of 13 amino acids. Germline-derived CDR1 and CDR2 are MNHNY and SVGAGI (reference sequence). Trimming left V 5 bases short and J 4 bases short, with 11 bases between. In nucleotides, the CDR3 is TGTGCCAGCAGTATTCCCCAAATCACTGAAGCTTTCTTT. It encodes CASSIPQITEAFF.

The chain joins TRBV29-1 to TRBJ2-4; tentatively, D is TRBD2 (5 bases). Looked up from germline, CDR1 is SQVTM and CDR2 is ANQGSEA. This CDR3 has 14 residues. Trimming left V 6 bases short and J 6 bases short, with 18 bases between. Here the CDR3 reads CSVHDPGVLNIQYF. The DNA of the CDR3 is TGCAGCGTCCACGACCCCGGGGTATTAAACATTCAGTACTTC.